This T cell receptor beta chain comes out of a study of blood T cell repertoires in COVID-19 (dated by TCRdb to about 2020). In terms of the full investigation: Samples covering the acute and convalescent phases of COVID-19 were provided by collaborators in the United States, Italy and Spain. The material from the prospective study consisted of cDNA or gDNA derived from T cells, B-cell-depleted T cells, or PBMCs. Subjects who had been exposed to COVID-19, were actively infected with it, or had recovered from it provided the deeply sampled blood TCRbeta repertoires that made up the dataset. The repertoires were made available in a free public database intended to serve as a resource for research on the immune response to SARS-CoV-2. Samples were obtained from the ongoing ImmuneRACE study (first 160 participants) and from about 1,300 subjects provided by 6 global collaborators. Nearly every sample came with metadata listing a de-identified subject ID, COVID-19 status, age in years and sex. Where available, HLA class I and class II types were obtained from metadata supplied by the sample provider rather than from assay-based typing.

The immunoSEQ Assay, a bias-controlled multiplex PCR, was used to amplify TCRbeta CDR3 regions from genomic DNA. The paper's processing steps were these. Nucleated cell counts per sample were estimated from amplification of reference gene primers within the assay. To quantify the absolute abundance of each unique TCRbeta CDR3 rearrangement, sequence reads were collapsed and filtered. For each sample, productive Simpson clonality was calculated by taking the square root of Simpson's diversity index across productive rearrangements. TCRdb stores this immuneACCESS table with in-frame sequences only. Part of the clones is absent; in the studies checked, under half of the shortfall reflects unresolved V genes, and no reason is known for the rest. V, J and clone size are taken as reported in that table, and D and trimming were inferred from the DNA itself. The table for this sample lists more than 95,000 clones; approximately 85% of them were counted only once. The ten largest account for around 3.9% of the sample.

The paper as a whole reports these results and caveats: The amount of clinical and demographic metadata varied by source and participant and was provided uncurated.

In regard to this clone: Its specific antigen is unknown. Base qualities are not recorded, but no much larger clone differs from it by a single base.

The collaborating institutions used their own protocols to collect whole blood in K2EDTA tubes. For TCRbeta analysis, collaborator samples were shipped as frozen whole blood, as isolated PBMCs, or as DNA extracted from either sample type. The germline V gene (reference sequence) sets CDR1 to SEHNR and CDR2 to FQNEAQ. The CDR3 covers 13 residues, taking in both the cysteine and the phenylalanine. Of all the DNA, just the CDR3 is kept, 39 bases in frame from base 1. V was cut back by 3 bases and J by 8 bases, leaving a gap of 13 bases between them. The sequenced sample was peripheral blood. The chain links TRBV7-9 with TRBJ1-2, with the D gene uncertain. This TCR derives from a middle-aged man with acute or convalescent COVID-19. The nucleotide sequence is TGTGCCAGCAGCTTTTGGACTAAAGAGGGCTACACCTTC. It translates as CASSFWTKEGYTF. The CDR3 plus the reference TRBV7-9 and TRBJ1-2 genes for the other parts give the full variable domain: DTGVSQNPRHKITKRGQNVTFRCDPISEHNRLYWYRQTLGQGPEFLTYFQNEAQLEKSRLLSDRFSAERPKGSFSTLEIQRTEQGDSAMYLCASSFWTKEGYTFGSGTRLTVV.